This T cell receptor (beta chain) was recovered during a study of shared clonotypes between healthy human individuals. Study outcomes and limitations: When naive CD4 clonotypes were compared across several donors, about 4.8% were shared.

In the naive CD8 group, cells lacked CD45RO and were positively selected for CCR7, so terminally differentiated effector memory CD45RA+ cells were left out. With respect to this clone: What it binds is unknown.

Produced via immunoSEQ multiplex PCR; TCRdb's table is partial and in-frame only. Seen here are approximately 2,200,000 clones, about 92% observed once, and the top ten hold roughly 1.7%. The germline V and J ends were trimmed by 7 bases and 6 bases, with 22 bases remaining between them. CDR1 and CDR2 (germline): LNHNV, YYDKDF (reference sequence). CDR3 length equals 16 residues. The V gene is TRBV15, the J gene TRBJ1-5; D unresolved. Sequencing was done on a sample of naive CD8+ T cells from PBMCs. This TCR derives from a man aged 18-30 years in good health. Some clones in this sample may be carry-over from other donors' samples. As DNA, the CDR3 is TGTGCCACCACCGAGGGCGTGGGCTTGATAGGTCAGCCCCAGCATTTT. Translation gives CATTEGVGLIGQPQHF.